This T cell receptor (beta chain) was captured in a study of cytomegalovirus exposure and HLA in healthy donors. General study results and limits: Previous analysis showed most TCR beta V segments were productive about 87% or about 30% of the time.

With respect to this clone: Its target is not known.

This PCR relied on a set of 60 Vbeta primers and 13 Jbeta primers. Libraries were prepared by immunoSEQ multiplex PCR; TCRdb keeps only in-frame clonotypes and omits some of them. The sample includes 200,000 or so clones, 82% seen only once; the top ten take over 5%. Germline V gene data show CDR1 as SNHLY and CDR2 as FYNNEI. The CDR3 runs to 19 residues. With 2 bases clipped from V and 0 bases from J, the junction kept 10 bases outside the gene matches. This clonotype was obtained from a woman between 45 and 65 years old in good health and CMV-seropositive. The sample consisted of PBMCs. The genes are TRBV2 and TRBJ2-1; 10 nucleotides align to TRBD2. The DNA of the CDR3 is TGTGCCAGCAGTGAACCCCAGCGGGGGGGTCCTAGCTCCTACAATGAGCAGTTCTTC. Translating it yields CASSEPQRGGPSSYNEQFF.